The present T cell receptor beta chain was sequenced within a study of response to subunit inactivated influenza vaccine. TCRdb passed the RT-PCR reads through MiXCR, listing each CDR3 protein once. Altogether hundreds of thousands of distinct CDR3 sequences are present, 15% to 19% being singletons, with the ten largest covering more than 9%. Study results and limitations: Authors suggested few new T cells are recruited by each seasonal influenza vaccination.

This CDR3 is built from 14 residues. The germline V and J ends were trimmed by 3 bases and 8 bases, with 14 bases remaining between them. Comment on this clonotype: The target antigen is unknown.

Sample: PBMCs from blood, taken about 13 days after vaccination. V usage is TRBV12-3 or TRBV12-4 and J usage is TRBJ2-1, with D maybe TRBD1 (6 bases). This sequence originates from a man aged 50-60 years who received an inactivated influenza vaccine. The CDR3: CASSFGQTLDEQFF. As DNA, the CDR3 is TGTGCCAGCAGTTTCGGACAGACTCTGGATGAGCAGTTCTTC.